One sample yielded the 4 T cell receptor beta chains listed below, sequenced in a study of metastatic and nonmetastatic thyroid tumors. Patients had received no treatment of any kind before thyroid surgery. TCRdb re-called the PCR reads with MiXCR. The table has just over 20,000 clones, approximately 34% seen once. The sample consisted of tumor tissue. These receptor sequences come from a female donor with papillary thyroid cancer or a benign thyroid nodule (not recorded which). Some clones in this sample may be carry-over from other donors' samples.

The chain has TRBV6-1 and TRBJ1-2; D is perhaps TRBD1 (6 bases). Deletions cut 7 bases from V and 6 bases from J, with 12 bases between. The CDR3 has 12 residues. CDR1 MNHNS and CDR2 SASEGT come from the germline V gene. CDR3 sequence (DNA): TGTGCCAGCACCTCCACAGGGCATGGCTACACCTTC. Encoded protein: CASTSTGHGYTF.

The chain employs TRBV20-1 and TRBJ2-7; 9 positions agree with TRBD2. The V gene end was trimmed by 0 bases and the J gene end by 4 bases; junction bases not matched to a gene: 1. The CDR3 covers 13 residues. The V gene's germline CDR1 is DFQATT and CDR2 SNEGSKA (reference sequence). The CDR3 is CSARETSGYEQYF. Here the CDR3 DNA reads TGCAGTGCTAGAGAGACTAGCGGATACGAGCAGTACTTC.

The chain is built from TRBV28 and TRBJ2-7; D possibly corresponds to TRBD1 (6 bases). V gave up 5 bases and J gave up 3 bases, with 8 bases separating them. The germline V gene encodes CDR1 MDHEN and CDR2 SYDVKM. The CDR3 contains 12 residues. CDR3 DNA: TGTGCCAGCAGTACAGGGAACTACGAGCAGTACTTC. Translated: CASSTGNYEQYF. The variable domain in full, completed from reference TRBV28 and TRBJ2-7, reads DVKVTQSSRYLVKRTGEKVFLECVQDMDHENMFWYRQDPGLGLRLIYFSYDVKMKEKGDIPEGYSVSREKKERFSLILESASTNQTSMYLCASSTGNYEQYFGPGTRLTVT.

This clone came up a few times. The chain recombines TRBV28 with TRBJ1-1; D gene uncertain. V dropped 5 bases and J dropped 1 base, with 2 bases sitting between them. The CDR3 has 11 residues. Germline V lookup: CDR1 MDHEN, CDR2 SYDVKM. CDR3 loop: CASSQNTEAFF. CDR3 DNA: TGTGCCAGCAGTCAGAACACTGAAGCTTTCTTT.